A single sample is the source of the 9 T cell receptor beta chains below, sequenced in a study of shared clonotypes between healthy human individuals. Only in-frame clones appear in the TCRdb table, and some are missing; sequencing was by immunoSEQ multiplex PCR. This sample has about 690,000 clones; about 90% occur once, and the top ten carry 34%. Material for sequencing was memory CD8+ T cells from PBMCs. The subset denotes: CD45RO+ cells pooled with CCR7-negative TemRA cells. The source of these receptors is a man between 18 and 29 years old in good health. Some clones in this sample may be carry-over from other donors' samples.

The V call is TRBV2, the J call TRBJ2-7; possible D gene TRBD1, 6 bases. V was shortened by 2 bases and J by 0 bases, with 17 bases between the two germline ends. The CDR3 runs to 17 residues. Per the germline V gene, CDR1 is SNHLY and CDR2 is FYNNEI. CDR3 in DNA: TGTGCCAGCAGTGAATACCAACAGGGAAGGAGCTCCTACGAGCAGTACTTC. Amino acid sequence: CASSEYQQGRSSYEQYF. Full variable domain (remainder filled in from reference TRBV2 and TRBJ2-7): EPEVTQTPSHQVTQMGQEVILRCVPISNHLYFYWYRQILGQKVEFLVSFYNNEISEKSEIFDDQFSVERPDGSNFTLKIRSTKLEDSAMYFCASSEYQQGRSSYEQYFGPGTRLTVT.

The chain recombines TRBV4-3 with TRBJ1-1, with D possibly being TRBD1 (5 bases). Deletions cut 0 bases from V and 1 base from J, with 9 bases between. Looked up from germline, CDR1 is LGHNA and CDR2 is YSLEER. The CDR3 runs 15 residues. The CDR3 sequence: CASSQEIQGNTEAFF. The CDR3 DNA is TGCGCCAGCAGCCAAGAAATCCAGGGGAACACTGAAGCTTTCTTT.

The chain has TRBV19 and TRBJ1-1; a weak D match, TRBD1 (6 bases). This CDR3 is built from 13 residues. The V gene lost 6 bases and the J gene lost 6 bases, with 14 bases spanning the gap. Looked up from germline, CDR1 is LNHDA and CDR2 is SQIVND (reference sequence). The CDR3 region has the DNA TGTGCCAGTAGGGTCGATGGGGGCTCTGAAGCTTTCTTT. Translating it yields CASRVDGGSEAFF. Together with reference TRBV19 and TRBJ1-1, the CDR3 gives the full variable domain: DGGITQSPKYLFRKEGQNVTLSCEQNLNHDAMYWYRQDPGQGLRLIYYSQIVNDFQKGDIAEGYSVSREKKESFPLTVTSAQKNPTAFYLCASRVDGGSEAFFGQGTRLTVV.

The chain joins TRBV6-6 to TRBJ2-7; 7 bases are shared with TRBD2. Germline trimming cut 6 bases from V and 7 bases from J; bases unmatched to any gene: 12. The germline gives CDR1 MNHNY, CDR2 SVGAGI (reference sequence). The CDR3 loop spans 14 amino acids. The DNA for the CDR3 is TGTGCCAGCAGCCACGATTTACTAGCGAGTGAGCAGTACTTC. The encoded protein is CASSHDLLASEQYF.

The chain has TRBV4-1 and TRBJ1-1; D gene uncertain. This CDR3 has 14 amino acids. Germline-derived CDR1 and CDR2 are MGHRA and YSYEKL. Deletions cut 4 bases from V and 5 bases from J, with 14 bases between. CDR3 DNA: TGCGCCAGCAGCCCCCGTTGGGCGGGGACTGAAGCTTTCTTT. Encoded protein: CASSPRWAGTEAFF.

The chain has TRBV29-1 and TRBJ2-1, with 13 bases aligning to TRBD2. The length of the CDR3 is 16 residues. The germline V gene has CDR1 SQVTM and CDR2 ANQGSEA. V was clipped by 4 bases and J by 6 bases; unmatched bases: 9. For the CDR3, the DNA is TGCAGCGTTGCACAGTTGGGACTAGCGGGGTCCAATGAGCAGTTCTTC. Protein product: CSVAQLGLAGSNEQFF.

The chain employs TRBV28 and TRBJ2-3; 8 nucleotides match TRBD2. J was trimmed by 0 bases and V by 3 bases; bases with no gene match: 5. Germline V gene sequence: CDR1 MDHEN, CDR2 SYDVKM. This CDR3 contains 16 residues. The DNA of the CDR3 is TGTGCCAGCAGTTTCTTGACGGGAGGGAGCACAGATACGCAGTATTTT. The encoded protein is CASSFLTGGSTDTQYF.

This rearrangement joins TRBV5-5 to TRBJ2-1; the D is unclear. Germline-derived CDR1 and CDR2 are SGHKS and YYEKEE (reference sequence). The CDR3 length is 13 residues. The V end lost 2 bases, the J end lost 3 bases, and 6 bases lay between the germline ends. The CDR3 DNA follows: TGTGCCAGCAGCTTTGACCGCTACAATGAGCAGTTCTTC. It is translated as CASSFDRYNEQFF.

V usage is TRBV7-6 and J usage is TRBJ2-7; 7 nucleotides line up with TRBD1. Per germline, CDR1 SGHVS and CDR2 FNYEAQ. This CDR3 spans 14 amino acids. The ends lost 4 bases at V and 6 bases at J; junction bases unmatched: 9. The CDR3: CASSSRQGLVEQYF. In DNA form, the CDR3 reads TGTGCCAGCAGCTCCAGACAGGGTCTTGTCGAGCAGTACTTC.